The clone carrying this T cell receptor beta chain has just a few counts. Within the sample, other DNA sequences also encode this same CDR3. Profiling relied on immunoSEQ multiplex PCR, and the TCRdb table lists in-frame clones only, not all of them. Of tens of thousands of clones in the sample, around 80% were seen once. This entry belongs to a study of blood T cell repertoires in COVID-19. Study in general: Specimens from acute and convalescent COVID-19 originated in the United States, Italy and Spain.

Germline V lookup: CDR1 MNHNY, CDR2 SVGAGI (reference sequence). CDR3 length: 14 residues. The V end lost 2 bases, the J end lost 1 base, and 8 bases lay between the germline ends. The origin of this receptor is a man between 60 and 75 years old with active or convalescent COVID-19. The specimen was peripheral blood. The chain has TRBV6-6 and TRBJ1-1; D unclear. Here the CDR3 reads CASSYAEPNTEAFF. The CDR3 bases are TGTGCCAGCAGTTACGCCGAGCCGAACACTGAAGCTTTCTTT.